The present TCR beta chain was sequenced within a study of T cells after yellow fever vaccination. TCRdb called the 5' RACE reads again in MiXCR, with one record for every CDR3 protein. The sample yields 99,000 or so distinct CDR3 sequences, roughly 5.8% seen once. Trimming at V came to 4 bases and at J to 4 bases, leaving 8 bases not matched to a gene. Germline V lookup: CDR1 SGHDN, CDR2 FVKESK. This CDR3 comprises 16 residues. This clonotype was detected many times. The TCR originated in a man aged 18 to 29 who received the YFV17D yellow fever vaccine. The V and J genes are TRBV14 and TRBJ2-1, with 9 bases matching TRBD2. Sequenced material: CD8+ T cells sorted from PBMCs, taken 10 days after the yellow fever booster vaccination. CDR3 amino acids: CASSLFSGGHYNEQFF. The CDR3 bases are TGTGCCAGCAGCCTCTTCAGCGGGGGGCATTACAATGAGCAGTTCTTC.